This entry lists 20 T cell receptor beta chains sequenced from one sample in a study of blood T cells in healthy people across ages. The authors ran a second PCR of about 7 to 11 cycles using a sample-barcoded 5' primer and a J-beta primer mix. TCRdb reanalysed the 5' RACE reads using MiXCR and keeps one entry per CDR3 protein. The repertoire consists of 800,000 to 950,000 distinct CDR3 sequences, with almost 30% occurring once and the leading ten covering roughly 10%. These same data were also listed under a study on T cells of mothers and their children.

The sequenced material came from blood. The receptors stem from a woman in her forties in good health.

The V gene is TRBV7-2, the J gene TRBJ2-3; D is unclear. This CDR3 contains 15 residues. The V and J ends lost 1 base and 7 bases respectively, with 15 bases between them. Germline V gives CDR1 SGHTA, CDR2 FQGNSA. The CDR3 spells CASSLGNSQTHTQYF. CDR3 bases: TGTGCCAGCAGCTTAGGGAACAGCCAAACCCATACGCAGTATTTT.

With respect to this clonotype: A much larger clone lies a single base off, so this may be a read error. The V and J genes are TRBV7-8 and TRBJ1-2; no definite D call. The ends were cut back, 1 base at V and 2 bases at J, with 11 bases in the middle. The CDR3 is 15 residues long. Germline V gene sequence: CDR1 SGHVS, CDR2 FQNEAQ. For the CDR3, the DNA is TGTGCCAGCAGCTTAGTCAGCCGGGGAAACTATGGCTACACCTTC. It is translated as CASSLVSRGNYGYTF.

V usage is TRBV21-1 and J usage is TRBJ1-4; the table's D call of TRBD1 was not tested on the DNA. TRBV21-1 is noted as a pseudogene. The CDR3 totals 14 residues. The CDR3 DNA reads TGTGCCAGCCCTTTCCCAGGCGGATGTGAAAAACTGTTTTTT. Residues: CASPFPGGCEKLFF.

As to this clonotype: A read error may explain this, as a much larger clone is one base away. V usage is TRBV28 and J usage is TRBJ2-7; no reliable D call. CDR1 is MDHEN, CDR2 SYDVKM, per germline. V lost 10 bases, J lost 3 bases, and 10 bases lay in between. The CDR3 runs to 11 residues. Here the CDR3 reads CAISRDYEQYF. CDR3 in DNA: TGTGCCATCTCTAGGGACTACGAGCAGTACTTC.

This clonotype was recorded a few times. V usage is TRBV7-2 and J usage is TRBJ2-3; TRBD2 matches 12 bases. Germline values: CDR1 SGHTA, CDR2 FQGNSA. This CDR3 comprises 18 residues. V dropped 5 bases and J dropped 1; count of bases not matched to a gene: 10. The chain's CDR3 is CASSHASGGAPGTDTQYF. As DNA, the CDR3 is TGTGCCAGCAGCCACGCTAGCGGGGGGGCCCCTGGCACAGATACGCAGTATTTT. Full variable domain (missing parts from reference TRBV7-2 and TRBJ2-3): GAGVSQSPSNKVTEKGKDVELRCDPISGHTALYWYRQSLGQGLEFLIYFQGNSAPDKSGLPSDRFSAERTGGSVSTLTIQRTQQEDSAVYLCASSHASGGAPGTDTQYFGPGTRLTVL.

This chain links TRBV15 with TRBJ1-1, with D uncertain. Deletions cut 5 bases from V and 5 bases from J, with 9 bases between. The germline V gene has CDR1 LNHNV and CDR2 YYDKDF (reference sequence). This CDR3 has 12 amino acids. In nucleotides, the CDR3 is TGTGCCACCAGCGGAATGAGGACTGAAGCTTTCTTT. Translated: CATSGMRTEAFF.

This clonotype was counted a few times. This chain joins TRBV5-6 and TRBJ2-3, with 7 nucleotides matching TRBD1. The germline V gene encodes CDR1 SGHDT and CDR2 YYEEEE. The ends lost 0 bases at V and 3 bases at J; junction bases unmatched: 7. The length of the CDR3 is 16 residues. The CDR3 sequence: CASSLEGQLRTDTQYF. DNA of the CDR3: TGTGCCAGCAGCTTGGAGGGACAGTTAAGGACAGATACGCAGTATTTT.

In DNA, the CDR3 is TGCAGCGCCTCTGAGCAAGAGACCCAGTACTTC. It translates to CSASEQETQYF. This sequence joins TRBV20-1 and TRBJ2-5; D ambiguous. The CDR3 spans 11 residues. Germline CDR1 is DFQATT and CDR2 is SNEGSKA (reference sequence).

This clonotype was counted ten times or more. The V call is TRBV28, the J call TRBJ2-7, with TRBD2 as a possible D gene (5 bases). This CDR3 has 16 amino acids. V was trimmed by 1 base and J by 2 bases, leaving 15 bases between them. Germline CDR1 reads MDHEN; CDR2 reads SYDVKM. This chain's CDR3 is CASSLSEGMEAYEQYF. The CDR3 DNA sequence: TGTGCCAGCAGTTTATCTGAGGGAATGGAAGCCTACGAGCAGTACTTC.

This clonotype has more than one count but fewer than ten. The junction does not match germline at one end; this may be a read error. The chain carries TRBV12-3 or TRBV12-4 and TRBJ2-6; D is ambiguous. The CDR3 consists of 19 residues. The CDR3 spells CASSPHLGSAWSGVNVLTF. CDR3 coding DNA: TGTGCCAGCAGTCCCCATTTGGGGTCAGCCTGGTCTGGGGTCAACGTCCTGACTTTC.

The rearrangement links TRBV5-6 to TRBJ2-1; D ambiguous. There are 14 residues in the CDR3. Germline CDR1 reads SGHDT; CDR2 reads YYEEEE. V dropped 3 bases and J dropped 1 base, with 8 bases sitting between them. The CDR3 nucleotides read TGTGCCAGCAGCTCTCGAAGATCCTACAATGAGCAGTTCTTC. Translating it yields CASSSRRSYNEQFF.

A few counts support this clonotype. The J gene is TRBJ2-1, the V gene TRBV4-1; maybe TRBD2 (6 bases). The CDR3 consists of 17 residues. The germline gives CDR1 MGHRA, CDR2 YSYEKL. V was clipped by 0 bases and J by 3 bases, with 15 bases between them. CDR3 bases: TGCGCCAGCAGCCAAGACGCTACCGGGAGCTTCTACAATGAGCAGTTCTTC. Its translation is CASSQDATGSFYNEQFF.

Points on this clonotype: Given a much more abundant clone one base away, this may be a read error. V usage is TRBV5-1 and J usage is TRBJ1-4; D gene ambiguous. The CDR3 extends over 12 amino acids. CDR1 SGHRS and CDR2 YFSETQ come from the germline V gene. CDR3 amino acids: CASRGGNEKRFF. DNA for the CDR3: TGCGCCAGCAGAGGCGGTAATGAAAAACGGTTTTTT.

This clonotype was counted a few times. The chain has TRBV7-9 and TRBJ1-2; D gene ambiguous. Germline values: CDR1 SEHNR, CDR2 FQNEAQ (reference sequence). The CDR3 is 15 residues long. The V gene lost 2 bases and the J gene lost 4 bases, with 14 bases spanning the gap. The DNA for the CDR3 is TGTGCCAGCAGCTTATGGGAGACAAGAACCTATGGCTACACCTTC. It codes for CASSLWETRTYGYTF.

The chain has TRBV4-1 and TRBJ1-1, with 10 bases that match TRBD1. With 5 bases clipped from V and 1 base from J, the junction kept 4 bases outside the gene matches. CDR1 MGHRA and CDR2 YSYEKL come from the germline V gene. CDR3 length: 15 residues. CDR3 sequence (DNA): TGCGCCAGCAGCTTGGGACAGGGGTCGAACACTGAAGCTTTCTTT. Encoded protein: CASSLGQGSNTEAFF.

This clonotype occurred many times. This chain joins TRBV9 and TRBJ1-2; D not resolved. This CDR3 comprises 12 residues. With 3 bases removed from V and 3 bases from J, the gap between germline ends came to 6 bases. The germline gives CDR1 SGDLS, CDR2 YYNGEE. The CDR3 is CASSGIYYGYTF. The CDR3, as DNA: TGTGCCAGCAGCGGGATCTACTATGGCTACACCTTC.

V is TRBV2 and J is TRBJ1-4; D not resolved. V was trimmed by 1 base and J by 4 bases, leaving 7 bases between them. The CDR3 totals 14 residues. Germline V CDR1 and CDR2: SNHLY, FYNNEI. DNA for the CDR3: TGTGCCAGCAGTGAAGGGGCAGTTAATGAAAAACTGTTTTTT. The encoded protein is CASSEGAVNEKLFF. The whole variable domain, filled in from reference TRBV2 and TRBJ1-4, reads EPEVTQTPSHQVTQMGQEVILRCVPISNHLYFYWYRQILGQKVEFLVSFYNNEISEKSEIFDDQFSVERPDGSNFTLKIRSTKLEDSAMYFCASSEGAVNEKLFFGSGTQLSVL.

This clonotype was observed many times. The genes are TRBV20-1 and TRBJ1-5; 7 bases align to TRBD1. Trimming removed 0 bases from V and 2 bases from J; junction bases left unmatched: 1. The germline CDR1 and CDR2 sequences are DFQATT and SNEGSKA (reference sequence). The CDR3 has 14 residues. The CDR3 sequence: CSAREGQGNQPQHF. The CDR3 region has the DNA TGCAGTGCTAGAGAAGGACAGGGCAATCAGCCCCAGCATTTT.

This chain joins TRBV3-1 and TRBJ1-1, with TRBD1 as a possible D gene (5 bases). Germline V CDR1 and CDR2: LGHDT, YNNKEL (reference sequence). CDR3 length: 13 amino acids. V shed 5 bases and J shed 3 bases, with 10 bases lying between them. The CDR3 sequence is CASSFMGDTEAFF. The DNA for the CDR3 is TGTGCCAGCAGCTTCATGGGGGACACTGAAGCTTTCTTT.

This clonotype has a count of ten or more. The V call is TRBV6-5, the J call TRBJ2-1, with 11 bases aligning to TRBD2. Trimming at V came to 8 bases and at J to 0 bases, leaving 6 bases not matched to a gene. Germline V gene sequence: CDR1 MNHEY, CDR2 SVGAGI. This CDR3 spans 16 amino acids. As DNA, the CDR3 is TGTGCCAGCCAGACTAGCGGGGACAGCTCCTACAATGAGCAGTTCTTC. The encoded protein is CASQTSGDSSYNEQFF.